These 12 T cell receptor beta chains came from one sample sequenced in a study of neurological immune-mediated disorders. TCRdb reprocessed the 5' RACE reads via MiXCR and lists one record per CDR3 protein. Altogether 45,000 to 50,000 distinct CDR3 sequences are present, 4% to 5.5% being singletons, with the ten largest covering just over 5.5%. The specimen sequenced was PBMCs. The receptors originated from a woman aged 60-75 years with multiple sclerosis.

This clonotype was counted between two and nine times. The chain uses TRBV5-1 and TRBJ1-4, with 7 nucleotides matching TRBD1. Germline V lookup: CDR1 SGHRS, CDR2 YFSETQ. There are 15 residues in the CDR3. V dropped 0 bases and J dropped 4; count of bases not matched to a gene: 3. As DNA, the CDR3 is TGCGCCAGCAGCTTGGAGACAGGGATTAATGAAAAACTGTTTTTT. Protein sequence: CASSLETGINEKLFF.

This clonotype occurred many times. The gene calls are TRBV29-1 and TRBJ1-1; 7 bases fit TRBD1. V was pared by 7 bases and J by 4 bases, with 12 bases of the junction left unmatched. The CDR3 contains 14 residues. Germline V CDR1 and CDR2: SQVTM, ANQGSEA. CDR3 protein: CSARQGAGSTEAFF. Here the CDR3 DNA reads TGCAGCGCTCGACAGGGTGCAGGGTCCACTGAAGCTTTCTTT.

This clonotype occurred many times. The rearrangement uses TRBV20-1 and TRBJ2-3; D uncertain. The CDR3 consists of 15 residues. Germline CDR1 reads DFQATT; CDR2 reads SNEGSKA (reference sequence). Trimming removed 1 base at V and 0 bases at J, with 11 bases between. As DNA, the CDR3 is TGCAGTGCTAGAGTGCACAGAGGTAGCACAGATACGCAGTATTTT. Amino acids: CSARVHRGSTDTQYF.

This clonotype has a handful of counts. This rearrangement joins TRBV10-3 to TRBJ2-3; D gene ambiguous. Germline CDR1 ENHRY, CDR2 SYGVKD. The CDR3 has 13 amino acids. Trimming stripped 3 bases from V and 7 bases from J, with 11 bases between. Here the CDR3 DNA reads TGTGCCATCAGTGACCAACAAGGGAATACGCAGTATTTT. Translation gives CAISDQQGNTQYF.

This clonotype has a count of ten or more. CDR3 protein: CASSQGLAGWDEQFF. In DNA, the CDR3 is TGTGCCAGCAGCCAGGGACTAGCGGGATGGGATGAGCAGTTCTTC. The chain is built from TRBV7-2 and TRBJ2-1, with TRBD2 matching 13 bases. Germline CDR1 is SGHTA and CDR2 is FQGNSA. CDR3 size: 15 residues. After removal of 5 bases from V and 8 bases from J, the junction contained 6 bases not matched to a gene.

This clonotype was observed a handful of times. One end of the junction does not line up with germline, which may come from a read error. The V and J genes are TRBV12-3 or TRBV12-4 and TRBJ1-5; D perhaps matches TRBD1 (6 bases). The CDR3 extends over 14 amino acids. The CDR3 coding sequence is TGTGCCAGCAGTTTTTTAGGGGGGGGTCAGCCCCAGAATTTT. Its protein is CASSFLGGGQPQNF.

This clonotype showed up many times. This rearrangement joins TRBV29-1 to TRBJ2-7; D assignment may be TRBD1 or TRBD2 (5 bases each). The V end lost 3 bases, the J end lost 6 bases, and 18 bases lay between the germline ends. Germline assignment: CDR1 SQVTM and CDR2 ANQGSEA. The CDR3 consists of 14 residues. As DNA, the CDR3 is TGCAGCGTTGATGTCCGGGGCAGGGTACGCGAGCAGTACTTC. Protein: CSVDVRGRVREQYF.

This clonotype was observed many times. CDR3 in DNA: TGCAGTGCTAGACCCGGGACAGAGACTAACTATGGCTACACCTTC. Protein: CSARPGTETNYGYTF. The chain employs TRBV20-1 and TRBJ1-2; 7 bases align to TRBD1. V dropped 2 bases and J dropped 0; count of bases not matched to a gene: 6. Looked up from germline, CDR1 is DFQATT and CDR2 is SNEGSKA (reference sequence). The CDR3 runs to 15 residues.

This clonotype was recorded many times. The chain joins TRBV5-1 to TRBJ2-3, with unresolved D. Trimming took off 0 bases at V and 5 bases at J, with 10 bases between the two ends. In germline, CDR1 is SGHRS, CDR2 YFSETQ. CDR3 length equals 14 residues. As DNA, the CDR3 is TGCGCCAGCAGCTTGGCCGAGAAGGGAGATACGCAGTATTTT. It yields the protein CASSLAEKGDTQYF. The whole variable domain, remainder taken from reference TRBV5-1 and TRBJ2-3, is KAGVTQTPRYLIKTRGQQVTLSCSPISGHRSVSWYQQTPGQGLQFLFEYFSETQRNKGNFPGRFSGRQFSNSRSEMNVSTLELGDSALYLCASSLAEKGDTQYFGPGTRLTVL.

This clonotype was detected ten times or more. The chain employs TRBV4-3 and TRBJ2-2; D might be TRBD1 (6 bases). Trimming stripped 5 bases from V and 2 bases from J, with 15 bases between. CDR3 size: 16 residues. Germline values: CDR1 LGHNA, CDR2 YSLEER. The CDR3 loop is CASSSEAGANTGELFF. The CDR3 DNA is TGCGCCAGCAGCAGTGAGGCAGGGGCCAACACCGGGGAGCTGTTTTTT.

This clonotype showed up many times. The V gene is TRBV7-9, the J gene TRBJ2-3; D is possibly TRBD1 (5 bases). Trimming pared 2 bases from V and 4 bases from J, leaving 19 bases between. Germline V gene sequence: CDR1 SEHNR, CDR2 FQNEAQ (reference sequence). CDR3 length: 17 amino acids. The CDR3 loop is CASSLTGRSRGADTQYF. DNA for the CDR3: TGTGCCAGCAGCTTAACCGGGCGGAGTAGGGGCGCAGATACGCAGTATTTT.

This clonotype is categorized as medium-sized. The chain recombines TRBV29-1 with TRBJ2-7; 7 bases fit TRBD1. CDR1 SQVTM and CDR2 ANQGSEA come from the germline V gene. The trim removed 4 bases at V and 7 bases at J, leaving 7 bases unmatched. The CDR3 sequence is 12 residues long. As DNA, the CDR3 is TGCAGCGTTGTGCGACAGGGTGGGGAGCAGTACTTC. Encoded protein: CSVVRQGGEQYF.